This T cell receptor beta chain was recovered during a study of T cells in Graves' hyperthyroidism and ophthalmopathy. Looking at the study overall: Peripheral blood was obtained at initial diagnosis, preceding any treatment.

Notes on the study in general: Peripheral blood also featured most of the thyroid clonotypes expanded above 0.001.

This clonotype was found many times. Its specificity is unknown. Amplification yielded TCR beta CDR3 regions, with RNA transcripts as the source. First-round RT-PCR targeting the TCR CDR3 was performed with the HTBI primer set. TCRdb called the multiplex PCR reads again in MiXCR, with one record for every CDR3 protein. The sample carries fewer than 400,000 distinct CDR3 sequences, 16% recorded once. This CDR3 contains 15 residues. From germline, CDR1 is SGHVS and CDR2 FNYEAQ. Trimming cost V 5 bases and J 8 bases, with 19 bases left between them. Sequenced sample: blood. V and J are TRBV7-6 and TRBJ2-1; D possibly corresponds to TRBD1 (5 bases). The receptor was isolated from a man aged 25-45 years with Graves' hyperthyroidism. CDR3 sequence reads: CASSQTGAPEDEQFF. The CDR3 region has the DNA TGTGCCAGCAGCCAAACTGGGGCCCCGGAAGATGAGCAGTTCTTC.